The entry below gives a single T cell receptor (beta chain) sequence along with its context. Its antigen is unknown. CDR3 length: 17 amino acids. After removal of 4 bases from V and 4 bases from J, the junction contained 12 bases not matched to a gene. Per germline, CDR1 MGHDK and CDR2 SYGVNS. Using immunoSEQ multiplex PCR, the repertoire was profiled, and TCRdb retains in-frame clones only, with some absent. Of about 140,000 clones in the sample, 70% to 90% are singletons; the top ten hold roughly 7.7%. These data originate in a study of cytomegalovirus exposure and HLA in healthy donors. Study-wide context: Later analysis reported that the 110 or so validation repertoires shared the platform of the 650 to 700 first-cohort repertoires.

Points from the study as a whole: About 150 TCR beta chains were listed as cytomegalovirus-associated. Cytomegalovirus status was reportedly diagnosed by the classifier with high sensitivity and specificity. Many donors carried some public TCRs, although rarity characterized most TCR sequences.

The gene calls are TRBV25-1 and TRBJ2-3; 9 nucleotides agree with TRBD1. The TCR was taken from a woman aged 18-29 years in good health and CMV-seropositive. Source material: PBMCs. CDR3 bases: TGTGCCAGCAGTGGGGGAGTCGGACAGGGGCCGCCAGATACGCAGTATTTT. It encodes CASSGGVGQGPPDTQYF. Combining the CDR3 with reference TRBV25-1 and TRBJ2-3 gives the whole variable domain EADIYQTPRYLVIGTGKKITLECSQTMGHDKMYWYQQDPGMELHLIHYSYGVNSTEKGDLSSESTVSRIRTEHFPLTLESARPSHTSQYLCASSGGVGQGPPDTQYFGPGTRLTVL.